This entry describes one TCR beta chain. This record comes from a study of blood T cell repertoires in COVID-19. Study-wide context: Acute and convalescent COVID-19 samples came from the United States, Italy and Spain.

As processed by the authors: Nucleated cell counts were estimated from reference gene primer amplification. Measured with immunoSEQ multiplex PCR; TCRdb has only the in-frame clones, and not every one. The DNA gave D and trimming, while V, J and clone size come from that table. The data show 200,000 to 250,000 clones, with 86% seen just once and roughly 10% held by the top ten. Seattle's enrolled individuals joined amid active infection and were then monitored longitudinally. The CDR3 sequence is 17 residues long. CDR1 and CDR2 from the germline V gene are LNHDA and SQIVND (reference sequence). V lost 10 bases and J 0 bases, leaving 19 bases between the germline ends.

The clonotype originates from a woman aged 45-65 years with COVID-19, enrolled during active disease. The chain recombines TRBV19 with TRBJ1-6, with unresolved D. Sequenced sample: peripheral blood. CDR3 region: CATTSSRRSSYNSPLHF. CDR3 nucleotides: TGTGCCACGACTAGTTCGCGCAGGAGCTCCTATAATTCACCCCTCCACTTT.